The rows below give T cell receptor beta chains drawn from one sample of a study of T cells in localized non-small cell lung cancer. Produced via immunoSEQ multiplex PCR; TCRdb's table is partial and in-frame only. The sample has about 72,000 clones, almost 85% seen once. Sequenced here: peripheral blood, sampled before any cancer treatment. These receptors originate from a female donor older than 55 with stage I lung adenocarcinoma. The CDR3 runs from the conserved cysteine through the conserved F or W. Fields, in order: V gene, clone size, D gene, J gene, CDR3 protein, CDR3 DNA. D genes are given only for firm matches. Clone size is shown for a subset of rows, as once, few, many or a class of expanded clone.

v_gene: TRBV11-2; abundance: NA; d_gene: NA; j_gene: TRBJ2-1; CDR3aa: CASSLGGSGYNEQFF; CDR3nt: TGTGCCAGCAGCTTAGGGGGTAGCGGCTACAATGAGCAGTTCTTC
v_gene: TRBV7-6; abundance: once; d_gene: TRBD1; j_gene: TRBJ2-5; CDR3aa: CASSFNSGTGLYF; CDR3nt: TGTGCCAGCAGCTTCAATTCCGGGACAGGGCTTTACTTC
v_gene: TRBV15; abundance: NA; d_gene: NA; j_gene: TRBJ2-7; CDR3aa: CATSQAPGVPYEQYF; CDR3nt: TGTGCCACCAGCCAAGCGCCAGGGGTCCCCTACGAGCAGTACTTC
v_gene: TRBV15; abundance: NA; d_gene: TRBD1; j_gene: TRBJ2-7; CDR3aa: CATSRGTGAHYEQYF; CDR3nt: TGTGCCACCAGCAGGGGGACAGGGGCGCACTACGAGCAGTACTTC
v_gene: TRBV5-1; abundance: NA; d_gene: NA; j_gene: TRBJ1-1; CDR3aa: CASSLEWGPVTEAFF; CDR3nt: TGCGCCAGCAGCTTGGAATGGGGGCCAGTCACTGAAGCTTTCTTT
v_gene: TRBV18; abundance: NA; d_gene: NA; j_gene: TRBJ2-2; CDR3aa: CASSPLQPGAGELFF; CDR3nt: TGTGCCAGCTCACCATTACAGCCGGGGGCCGGGGAGCTGTTTTTT
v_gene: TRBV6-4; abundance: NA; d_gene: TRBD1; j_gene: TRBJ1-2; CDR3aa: CASSGPSRDRAANYGYTF; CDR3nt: TGTGCCAGCAGTGGCCCCTCTCGAGACAGGGCCGCTAACTATGGCTACACCTTC
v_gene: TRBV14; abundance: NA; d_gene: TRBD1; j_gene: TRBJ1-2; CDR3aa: CASKPGTDVYGYTF; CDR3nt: TGTGCCAGTAAGCCCGGGACAGATGTCTATGGCTACACCTTC
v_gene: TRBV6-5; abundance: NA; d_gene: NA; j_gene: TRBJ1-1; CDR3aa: CASRRETEAFF; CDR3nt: TGTGCCAGCAGGCGGGAGACTGAAGCTTTCTTT
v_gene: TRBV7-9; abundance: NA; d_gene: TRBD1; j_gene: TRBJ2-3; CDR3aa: CASSPGQTFTDTQYF; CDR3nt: TGTGCCAGCAGCCCGGGACAGACCTTCACAGATACGCAGTATTTT
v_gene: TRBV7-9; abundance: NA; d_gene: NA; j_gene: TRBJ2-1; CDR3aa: CASSLGQGNEQFF; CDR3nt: TGTGCCAGCAGCTTGGGGCAGGGAAATGAGCAGTTCTTC
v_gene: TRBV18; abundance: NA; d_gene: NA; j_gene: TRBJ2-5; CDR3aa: CASSPLTGLGETQYF; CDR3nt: TGTGCCAGCTCACCCTTAACAGGGTTGGGTGAGACCCAGTACTTC
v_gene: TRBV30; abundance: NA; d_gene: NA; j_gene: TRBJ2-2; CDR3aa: CAWSPRGRDTGELFF; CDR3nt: TGTGCCTGGAGTCCTAGGGGGAGAGACACCGGGGAGCTGTTTTTT
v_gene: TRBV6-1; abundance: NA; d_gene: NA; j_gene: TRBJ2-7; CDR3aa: CASSEAARGSYEQYF; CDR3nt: TGTGCCAGCAGTGAAGCAGCGAGGGGATCCTACGAGCAGTACTTC
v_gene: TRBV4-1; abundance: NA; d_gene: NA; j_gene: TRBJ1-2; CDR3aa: CASTDSQTNYGYTF; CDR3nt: TGCGCCAGCACCGACAGCCAGACTAACTATGGCTACACCTTC
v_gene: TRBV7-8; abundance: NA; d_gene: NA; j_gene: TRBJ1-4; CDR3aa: CASSLGPSNREKLFF; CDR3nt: TGTGCCAGCAGCTTAGGACCTTCAAATCGGGAAAAACTGTTTTTT
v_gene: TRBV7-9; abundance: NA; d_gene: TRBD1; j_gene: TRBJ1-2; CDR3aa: CASSGEGQGASRNGYTF; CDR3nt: TGTGCCAGCAGCGGGGAGGGACAGGGGGCGTCTAGGAATGGCTACACCTTC
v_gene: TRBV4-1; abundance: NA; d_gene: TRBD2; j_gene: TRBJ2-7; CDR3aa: CASSPQGTSGTNEQYF; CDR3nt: TGCGCCAGCAGCCCTCAGGGGACTAGCGGGACAAACGAGCAGTACTTC